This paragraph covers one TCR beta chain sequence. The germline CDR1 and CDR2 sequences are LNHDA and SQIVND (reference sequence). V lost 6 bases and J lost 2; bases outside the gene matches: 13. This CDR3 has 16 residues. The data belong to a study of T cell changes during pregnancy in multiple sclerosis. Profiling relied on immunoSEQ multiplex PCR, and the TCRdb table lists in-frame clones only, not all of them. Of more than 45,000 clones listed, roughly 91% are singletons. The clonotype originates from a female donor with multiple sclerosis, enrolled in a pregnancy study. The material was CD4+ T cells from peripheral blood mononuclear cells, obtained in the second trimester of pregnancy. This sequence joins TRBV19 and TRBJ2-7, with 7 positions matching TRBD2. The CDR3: CASSRGVERGPYEQYF. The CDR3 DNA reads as TGTGCCAGTAGCCGAGGGGTCGAGCGGGGTCCCTACGAGCAGTACTTC.